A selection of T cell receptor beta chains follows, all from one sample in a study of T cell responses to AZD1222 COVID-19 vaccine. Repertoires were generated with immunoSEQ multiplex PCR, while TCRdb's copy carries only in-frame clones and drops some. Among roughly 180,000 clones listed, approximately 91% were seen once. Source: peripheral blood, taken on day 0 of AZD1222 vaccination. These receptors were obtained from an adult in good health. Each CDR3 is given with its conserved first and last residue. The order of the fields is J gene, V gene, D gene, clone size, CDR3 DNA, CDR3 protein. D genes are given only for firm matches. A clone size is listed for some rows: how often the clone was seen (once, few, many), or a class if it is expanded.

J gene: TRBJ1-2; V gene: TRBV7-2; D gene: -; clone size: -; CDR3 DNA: TGTGCCAGCAGCTTACCCGGAAACTATGGCTACACCTTC; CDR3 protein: CASSLPGNYGYTF
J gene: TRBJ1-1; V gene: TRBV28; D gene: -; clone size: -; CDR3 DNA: TGTGCCAGCACCGCGGTCATGGGGACAATGAACACTGAAGCTTTCTTT; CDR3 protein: CASTAVMGTMNTEAFF
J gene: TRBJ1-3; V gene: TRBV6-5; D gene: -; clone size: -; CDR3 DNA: TGTGCCAGCAGCCTAACAGGGATCCCTGGAAACACCATATATTTT; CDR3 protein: CASSLTGIPGNTIYF
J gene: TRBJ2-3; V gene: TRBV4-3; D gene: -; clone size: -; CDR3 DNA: TGCGCCAGCAGGTCCGTACCCCACACAGATACGCAGTATTTT; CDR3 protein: CASRSVPHTDTQYF
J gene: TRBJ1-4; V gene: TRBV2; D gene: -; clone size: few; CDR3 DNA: TGTGCCAGCAGTGTTTTTATGGAGGAAAAACTGTTTTTT; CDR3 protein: CASSVFMEEKLFF
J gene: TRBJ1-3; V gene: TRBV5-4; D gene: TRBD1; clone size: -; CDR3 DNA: TGTGCCAGCAGCCCTAGGCGGACAGGGACTTCTGGAAACACCATATATTTT; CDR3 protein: CASSPRRTGTSGNTIYF
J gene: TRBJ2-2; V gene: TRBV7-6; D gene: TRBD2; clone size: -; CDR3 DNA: TGTGCCAGCAGCTTTCGGACTAGCGTCCGGACCGGGGAGCTGTTTTTT; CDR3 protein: CASSFRTSVRTGELFF
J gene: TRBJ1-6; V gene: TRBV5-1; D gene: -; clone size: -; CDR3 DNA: TGCGCCAGCAGCTTGGATGGGGGATCGGATTCACCCCTCCACTTT; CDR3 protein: CASSLDGGSDSPLHF
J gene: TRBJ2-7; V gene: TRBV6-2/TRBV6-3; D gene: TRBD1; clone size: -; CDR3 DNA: TGTGCCAGCAGCAAAGACAGGGGAATAAATGAGCAGTACTTC; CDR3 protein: CASSKDRGINEQYF
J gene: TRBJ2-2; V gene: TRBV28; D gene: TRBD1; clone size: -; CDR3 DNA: TGTGCCAGCAGACCGGACAGGGTGGCCGGGGAGCTGTTTTTT; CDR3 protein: CASRPDRVAGELFF
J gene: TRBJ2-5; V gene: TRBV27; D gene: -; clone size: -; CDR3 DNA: TGTGCCAGCAGTCTCACTCCGACGGGGTGGGAAGGGGAGACCCAGTACTTC; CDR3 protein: CASSLTPTGWEGETQYF
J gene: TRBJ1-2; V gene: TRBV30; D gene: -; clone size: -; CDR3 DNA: TGTGCCGGCACGACTGGGACGGCTAACTATGGCTACACCTTC; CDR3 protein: CAGTTGTANYGYTF
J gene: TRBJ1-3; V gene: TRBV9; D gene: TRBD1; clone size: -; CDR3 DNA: TGTGCCAGCAGCGTAAGAGGGCCAGACAGGGGCTCTGGAAACACCATATATTTT; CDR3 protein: CASSVRGPDRGSGNTIYF
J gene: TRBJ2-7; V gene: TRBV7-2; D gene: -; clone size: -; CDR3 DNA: TGTGCCAGCAGCCTGCGGAATAACCCCTACGAGCAGTACTTC; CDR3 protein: CASSLRNNPYEQYF
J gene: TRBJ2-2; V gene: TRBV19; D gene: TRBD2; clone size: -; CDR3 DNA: TGTGCCAGTAGTATAGATCGAGGGACTAGCGGACACACCGGGGAGCTGTTTTTT; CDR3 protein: CASSIDRGTSGHTGELFF
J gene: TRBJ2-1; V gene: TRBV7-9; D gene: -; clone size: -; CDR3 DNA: TGTGCCAGCAGCTTAGACTCTACAGGACGCTACAATGAGCAGTTCTTC; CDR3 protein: CASSLDSTGRYNEQFF
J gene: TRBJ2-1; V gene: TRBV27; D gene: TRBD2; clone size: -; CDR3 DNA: TGTGCCAGCAGCGGTCTAGCGGGCAATGAGCAGTTCTTC; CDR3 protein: CASSGLAGNEQFF
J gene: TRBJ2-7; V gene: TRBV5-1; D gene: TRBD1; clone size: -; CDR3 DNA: TGCGCCAGCAGCTTGGTCGGGACAGGGGATTCCTACGAGCAGTACTTC; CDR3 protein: CASSLVGTGDSYEQYF
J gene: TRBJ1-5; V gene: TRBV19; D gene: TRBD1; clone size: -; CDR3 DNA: TGTGCCAGTAGTCCCGGGACAGCCACAAATCAGCCCCAGCATTTT; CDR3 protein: CASSPGTATNQPQHF
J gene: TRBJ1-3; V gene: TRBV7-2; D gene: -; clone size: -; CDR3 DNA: TGTGCCAGCAGCTTAAACCCCTCTGGAAACACCATATATTTT; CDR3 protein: CASSLNPSGNTIYF
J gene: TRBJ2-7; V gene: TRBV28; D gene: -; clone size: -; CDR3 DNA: TGTGCCAGCTCCCCCTACACTAGGGTTGTTAGCGAGCAGTACTTC; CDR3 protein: CASSPYTRVVSEQYF
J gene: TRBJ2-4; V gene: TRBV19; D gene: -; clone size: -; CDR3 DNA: TGTGCCAGTAGTACCGGGGCCACCATAGCCAAAAACATTCAGTACTTC; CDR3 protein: CASSTGATIAKNIQYF